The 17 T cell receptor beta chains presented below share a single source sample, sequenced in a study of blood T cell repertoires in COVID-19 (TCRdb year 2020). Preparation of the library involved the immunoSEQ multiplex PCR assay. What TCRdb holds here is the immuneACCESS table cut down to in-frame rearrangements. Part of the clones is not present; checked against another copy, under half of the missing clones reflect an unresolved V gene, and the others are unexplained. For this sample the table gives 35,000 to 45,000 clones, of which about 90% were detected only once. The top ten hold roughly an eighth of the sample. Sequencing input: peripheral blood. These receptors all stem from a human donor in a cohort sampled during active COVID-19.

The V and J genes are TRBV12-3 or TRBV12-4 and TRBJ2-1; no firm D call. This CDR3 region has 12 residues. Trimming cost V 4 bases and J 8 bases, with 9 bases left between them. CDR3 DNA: TGTGCCAGCAGTTCGCAGGTTTATGAGCAGTTCTTC. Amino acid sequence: CASSSQVYEQFF.

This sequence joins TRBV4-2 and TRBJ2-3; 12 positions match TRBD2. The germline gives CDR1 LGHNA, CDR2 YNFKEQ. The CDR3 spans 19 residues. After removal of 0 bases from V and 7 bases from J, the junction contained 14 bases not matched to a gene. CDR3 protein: CASSQDHVWTSGVKNTQYF. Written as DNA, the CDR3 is TGTGCCAGCAGCCAAGATCACGTGTGGACTAGCGGGGTCAAAAATACGCAGTATTTT.

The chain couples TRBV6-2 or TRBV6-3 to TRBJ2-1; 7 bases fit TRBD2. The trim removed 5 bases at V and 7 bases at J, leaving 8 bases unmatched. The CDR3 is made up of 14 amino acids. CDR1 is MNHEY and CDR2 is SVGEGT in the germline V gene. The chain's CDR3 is CASSPVSGGNEQFF. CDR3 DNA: TGTGCCAGCAGTCCGGTATCGGGAGGAAATGAGCAGTTCTTC.

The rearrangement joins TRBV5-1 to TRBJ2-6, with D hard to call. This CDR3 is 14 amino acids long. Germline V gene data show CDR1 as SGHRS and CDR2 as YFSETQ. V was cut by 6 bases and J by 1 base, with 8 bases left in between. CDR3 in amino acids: CASTILSGANVLTF. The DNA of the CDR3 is TGCGCCAGCACCATACTATCTGGGGCCAACGTCCTGACTTTC.

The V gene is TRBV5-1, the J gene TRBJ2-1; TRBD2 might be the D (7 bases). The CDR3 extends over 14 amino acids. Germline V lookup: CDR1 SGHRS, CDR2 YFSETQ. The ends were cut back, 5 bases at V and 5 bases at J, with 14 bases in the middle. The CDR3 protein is CASRRGGLDNEQFF. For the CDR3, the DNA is TGCGCCAGCAGGAGGGGGGGCCTTGACAATGAGCAGTTCTTC.

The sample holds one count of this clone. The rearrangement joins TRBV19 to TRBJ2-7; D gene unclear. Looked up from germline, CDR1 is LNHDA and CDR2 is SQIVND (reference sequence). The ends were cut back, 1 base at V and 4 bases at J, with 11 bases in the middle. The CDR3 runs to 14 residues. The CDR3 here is CASSIGAGTYEQYF. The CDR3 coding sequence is TGTGCCAGTAGTATAGGAGCAGGAACTTACGAGCAGTACTTC.

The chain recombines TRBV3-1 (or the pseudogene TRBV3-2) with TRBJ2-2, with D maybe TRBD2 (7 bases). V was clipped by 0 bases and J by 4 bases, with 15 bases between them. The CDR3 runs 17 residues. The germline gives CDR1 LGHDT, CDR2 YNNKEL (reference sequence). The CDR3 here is CASSQDIQGGGTGELFF. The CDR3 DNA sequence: TGTGCCAGCAGCCAAGACATCCAAGGGGGGGGCACCGGGGAGCTGTTTTTT.

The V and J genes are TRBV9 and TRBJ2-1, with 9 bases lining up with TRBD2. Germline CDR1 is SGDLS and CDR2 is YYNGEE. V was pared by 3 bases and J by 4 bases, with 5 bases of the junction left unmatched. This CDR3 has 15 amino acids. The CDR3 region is CASSELAGGYNEQFF. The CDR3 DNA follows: TGTGCCAGCAGCGAACTAGCGGGTGGTTACAATGAGCAGTTCTTC.

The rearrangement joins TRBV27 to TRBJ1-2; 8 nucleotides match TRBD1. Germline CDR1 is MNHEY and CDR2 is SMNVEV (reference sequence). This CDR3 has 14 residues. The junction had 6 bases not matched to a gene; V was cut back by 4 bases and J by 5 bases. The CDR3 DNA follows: TGTGCCAGCAGTTACTCCCGGACAGGGTATGGCTACACCTTC. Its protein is CASSYSRTGYGYTF.

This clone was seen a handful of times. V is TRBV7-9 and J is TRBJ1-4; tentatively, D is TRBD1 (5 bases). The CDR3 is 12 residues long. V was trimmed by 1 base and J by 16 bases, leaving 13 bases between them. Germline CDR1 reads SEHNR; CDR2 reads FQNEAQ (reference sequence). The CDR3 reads CASSLVEGSRFF. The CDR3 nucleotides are TGTGCCAGCAGCTTAGTGGAGGGGAGTAGGTTTTTT.

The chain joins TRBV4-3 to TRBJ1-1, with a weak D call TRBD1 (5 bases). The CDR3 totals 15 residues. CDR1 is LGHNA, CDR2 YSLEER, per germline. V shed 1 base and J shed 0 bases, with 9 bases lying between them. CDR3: CASSQGQLMNTEAFF. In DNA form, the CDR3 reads TGCGCCAGCAGCCAAGGACAGCTCATGAACACTGAAGCTTTCTTT.

The CDR3: CAISERGGGHDEQFF. DNA of the CDR3: TGTGCCATCAGTGAAAGAGGCGGGGGGCACGATGAGCAGTTCTTC. The gene calls are TRBV10-3 and TRBJ2-1; TRBD2 matches at 8 bases. The V segment lost 3 bases and the J segment 8 bases; nucleotides outside the gene matches: 9. Per germline, CDR1 ENHRY and CDR2 SYGVKD. The CDR3 is made up of 15 amino acids.

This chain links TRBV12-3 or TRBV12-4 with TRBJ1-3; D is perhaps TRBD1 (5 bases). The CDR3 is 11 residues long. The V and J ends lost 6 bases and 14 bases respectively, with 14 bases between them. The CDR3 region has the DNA TGTGCCAGCAGGTTCAGGGATTGGCTATATTTT. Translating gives CASRFRDWLYF.

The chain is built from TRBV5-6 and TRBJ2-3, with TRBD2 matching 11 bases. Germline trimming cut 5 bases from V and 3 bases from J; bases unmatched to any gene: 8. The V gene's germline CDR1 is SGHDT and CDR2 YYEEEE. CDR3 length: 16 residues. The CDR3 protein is CASRLAGGPGTDTQYF. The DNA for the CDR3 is TGTGCCAGCAGATTAGCGGGGGGGCCGGGGACAGATACGCAGTATTTT.

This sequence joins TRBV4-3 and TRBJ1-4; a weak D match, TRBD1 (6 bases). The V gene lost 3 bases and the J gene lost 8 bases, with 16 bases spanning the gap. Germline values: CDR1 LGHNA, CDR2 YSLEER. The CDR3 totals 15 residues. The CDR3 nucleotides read TGCGCCAGCAGCCAGGCAGGGGCCGGCAGGGAAAAACTGTTTTTT. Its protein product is CASSQAGAGREKLFF.

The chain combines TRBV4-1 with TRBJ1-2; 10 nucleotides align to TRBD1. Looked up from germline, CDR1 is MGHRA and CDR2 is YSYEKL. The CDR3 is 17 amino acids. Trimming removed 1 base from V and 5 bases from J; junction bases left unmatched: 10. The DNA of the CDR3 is TGCGCCAGCAGCCAAGGAGGGAGACAGGGGGCTAGATATGGCTACACCTTC. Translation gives CASSQGGRQGARYGYTF.

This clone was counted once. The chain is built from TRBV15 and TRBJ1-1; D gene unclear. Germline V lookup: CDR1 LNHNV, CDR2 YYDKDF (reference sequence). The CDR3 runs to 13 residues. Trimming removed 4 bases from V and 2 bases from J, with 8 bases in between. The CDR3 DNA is TGTGCCACCAGCACCGGAGGAAACACTGAAGCTTTCTTT. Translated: CATSTGGNTEAFF.